The 2 T cell receptor beta chains below were found in one sample sequenced in a study of blood T cell repertoires in COVID-19. Sequencing was performed with immunoSEQ multiplex PCR; in TCRdb, only in-frame clones are kept and a portion is missing. The sample records 60,000 to 80,000 clones, 65% to 90% being singletons. The sample comprised peripheral blood. These receptor sequences come from a man aged 45-65 years with acute or convalescent COVID-19.

This sequence joins TRBV18 and TRBJ1-2; TRBD1 aligns across 10 bases. CDR3 length: 14 residues. V dropped 3 bases and J dropped 6; count of bases not matched to a gene: 4. The germline V gene encodes CDR1 KGHSH and CDR2 LQKENI. As DNA, the CDR3 is TGTGCCAGCTCACCGGACAGGGGGTTCGATGGCTACACCTTC. Its protein product is CASSPDRGFDGYTF.

The sample holds a few counts of this clone. The chain recombines TRBV12-3 or TRBV12-4 with TRBJ1-1, with 9 nucleotides matching TRBD1. The CDR3 runs 13 residues. The ends lost 5 bases at V and 4 bases at J; junction bases unmatched: 2. CDR3 coding DNA: TGTGCCAGCAGTGAGACAGGGGGCACTGAAGCTTTCTTT. Translating it yields CASSETGGTEAFF.